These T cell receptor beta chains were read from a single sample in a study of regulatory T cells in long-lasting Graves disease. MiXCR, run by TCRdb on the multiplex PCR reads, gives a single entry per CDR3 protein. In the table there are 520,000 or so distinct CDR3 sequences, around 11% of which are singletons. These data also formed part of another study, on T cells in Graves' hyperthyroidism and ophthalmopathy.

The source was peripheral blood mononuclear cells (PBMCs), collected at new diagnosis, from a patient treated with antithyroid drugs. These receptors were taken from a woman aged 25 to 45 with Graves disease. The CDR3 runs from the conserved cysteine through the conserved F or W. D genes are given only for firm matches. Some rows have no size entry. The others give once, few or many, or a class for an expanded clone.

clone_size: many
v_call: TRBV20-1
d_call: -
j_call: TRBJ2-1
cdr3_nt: TGCAGTGCTAGAGTAGTCACTAGCTCCTACAATGAGCAGTTCTTC
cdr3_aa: CSARVVTSSYNEQFF

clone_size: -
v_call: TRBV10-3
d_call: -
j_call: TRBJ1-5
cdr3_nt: TGTGCCATCAGTGACGGGCAGAATAGCAATCAGCCCCAGCATTTT
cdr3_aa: CAISDGQNSNQPQHF

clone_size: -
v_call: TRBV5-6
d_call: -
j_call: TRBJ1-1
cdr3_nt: TGTGCCAGCAGCCCACGCTCGGGCACCTGGTTTACTGAAGCTTTCTTT
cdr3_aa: CASSPRSGTWFTEAFF

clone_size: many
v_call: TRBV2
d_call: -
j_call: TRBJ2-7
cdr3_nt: TGTGCCAGCAGTGAAGGGCCGCCCGAAATTTACGAGCAGTACTTC
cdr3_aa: CASSEGPPEIYEQYF

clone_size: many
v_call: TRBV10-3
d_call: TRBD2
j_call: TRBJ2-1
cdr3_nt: TGTGCCATCAGTGAGCGAAATAGCGGGAGGGCTGCGTTATCGGATGAGCAGTTCTTC
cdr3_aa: CAISERNSGRAALSDEQFF

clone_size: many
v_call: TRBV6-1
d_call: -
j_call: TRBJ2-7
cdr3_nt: TGTGCCAGCAGATCCCGACAACTCTGGCTCTCCTACGAGCAGTACTTC
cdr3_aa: CASRSRQLWLSYEQYF

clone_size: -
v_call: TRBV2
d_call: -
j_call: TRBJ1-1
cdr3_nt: TGTGCCAGCAGTGAAATTGGGAAAAGGAACACTGAAGCTTTCTTT
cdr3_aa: CASSEIGKRNTEAFF

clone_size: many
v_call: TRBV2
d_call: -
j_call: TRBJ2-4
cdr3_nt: TGTGCCAGCAGTGGACACGCAAATCAGTACTTC
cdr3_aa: CASSGHANQYF

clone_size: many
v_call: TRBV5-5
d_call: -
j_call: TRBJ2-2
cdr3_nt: TGTGCCAGCAGCTTGGGACAGATAAGCCCAGGGACCGGGGAGCTGTTTTTT
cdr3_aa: CASSLGQISPGTGELFF

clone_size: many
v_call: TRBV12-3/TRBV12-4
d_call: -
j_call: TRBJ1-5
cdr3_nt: TGTGCCAGCAGTGAGACGGGGCCTAGCAATCAGCCCCAGCATTTT
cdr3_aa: CASSETGPSNQPQHF

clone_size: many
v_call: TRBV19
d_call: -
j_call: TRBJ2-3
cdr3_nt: TGTGCCAGCAGTCGCCGCACAGATACGCAGTATTTT
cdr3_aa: CASSRRTDTQYF

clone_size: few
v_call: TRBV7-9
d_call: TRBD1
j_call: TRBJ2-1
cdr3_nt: TGTGCCAGCAGCAAGGCAGGGGGATACAATGAGCAGTTCTTC
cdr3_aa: CASSKAGGYNEQFF

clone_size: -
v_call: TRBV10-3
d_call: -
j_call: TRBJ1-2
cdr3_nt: TGTGCCATCAGTGAGTCGACTTTTATCCGCATACCCCAAAACTATGGCTACACCTTC
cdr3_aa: CAISESTFIRIPQNYGYTF

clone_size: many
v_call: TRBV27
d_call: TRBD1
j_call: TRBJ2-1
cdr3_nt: TGTGCCAGCGGCCGGGACAGGCAGTTCTTC
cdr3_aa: CASGRDRQFF

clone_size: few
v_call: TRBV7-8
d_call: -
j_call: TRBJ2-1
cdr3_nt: TGTGCCAGCAGCCTCATACTAGTCGGCCCTTACAATGAGCAGTTCTTC
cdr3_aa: CASSLILVGPYNEQFF

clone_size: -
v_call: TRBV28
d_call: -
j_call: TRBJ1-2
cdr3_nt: TGTGCCAGCAGTTACCGGGGGCTCTATGGCTACACCTTC
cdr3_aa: CASSYRGLYGYTF

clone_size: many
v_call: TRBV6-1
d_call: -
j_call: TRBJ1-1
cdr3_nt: TGTGCCAGCAGCCTCCGGGACACTCGCACTGAAGCTTTCTTT
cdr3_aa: CASSLRDTRTEAFF

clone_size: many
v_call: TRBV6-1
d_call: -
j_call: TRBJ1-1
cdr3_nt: TGTGCCAGCAGACCTCGTGAAGCTGAAGCTTTCTTT
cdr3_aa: CASRPREAEAFF

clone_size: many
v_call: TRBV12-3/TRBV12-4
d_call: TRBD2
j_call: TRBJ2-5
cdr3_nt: TGTGCCAGCAGTTTCGGACTAGCGGGGACACAAGAGACCCAGTACTTC
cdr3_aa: CASSFGLAGTQETQYF

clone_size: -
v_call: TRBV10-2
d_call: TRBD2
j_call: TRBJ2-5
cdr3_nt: TGCGCCAGCAGTAGACTAGCGGGAGACGGGTGGGGAGAGACCCAGTACTTC
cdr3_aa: CASSRLAGDGWGETQYF

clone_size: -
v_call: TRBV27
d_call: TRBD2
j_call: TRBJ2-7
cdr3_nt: TGTGCCAGCAGGGTGACTAGCGGGAGTCCCGAGCAGTACTTC
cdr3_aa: CASRVTSGSPEQYF

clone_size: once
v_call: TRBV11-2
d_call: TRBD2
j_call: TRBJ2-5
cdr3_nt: TGTGCCAGCAGCACGACAGCCCTGGGACTAGCGGGAGCGGTGGAGACCCAGTACTTC
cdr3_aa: CASSTTALGLAGAVETQYF

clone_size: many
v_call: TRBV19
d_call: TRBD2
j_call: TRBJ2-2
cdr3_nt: TGTGCCAGTAGTATATTAGCGGGGAACACCGGGGAGCTGTTTTTT
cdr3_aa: CASSILAGNTGELFF

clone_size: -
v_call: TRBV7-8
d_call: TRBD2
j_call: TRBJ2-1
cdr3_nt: TGTGCCAGCAGCTTAACAGCGGGACTAGTCGACAATGAGCAGTTCTTC
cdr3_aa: CASSLTAGLVDNEQFF

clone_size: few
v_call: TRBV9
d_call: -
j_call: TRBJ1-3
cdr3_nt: TGTGCCAGCAGCGCCCAGGGTTCTGGAAACACCATATATTTT
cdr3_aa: CASSAQGSGNTIYF

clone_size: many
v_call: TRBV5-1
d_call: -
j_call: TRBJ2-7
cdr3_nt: TGCGCCAGCGGAAGGACCCAATACGAGCAGTACTTC
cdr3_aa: CASGRTQYEQYF

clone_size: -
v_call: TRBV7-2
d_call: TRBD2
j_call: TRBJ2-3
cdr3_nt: TGTGCCAGCAGCCGGTCGGGGAGCGGGAGGGCAGATACGCAGTATTTT
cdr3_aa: CASSRSGSGRADTQYF

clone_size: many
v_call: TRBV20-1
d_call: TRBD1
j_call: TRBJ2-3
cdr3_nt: TGCAGTGCTAGAGATGTGGACAGGGTGTGGAGTGATACGCAGTATTTT
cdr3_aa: CSARDVDRVWSDTQYF

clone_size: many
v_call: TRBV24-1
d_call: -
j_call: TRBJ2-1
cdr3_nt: TGTGCCACCAGTGACTTATGGGGTGAGCAGTTCTTC
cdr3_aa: CATSDLWGEQFF

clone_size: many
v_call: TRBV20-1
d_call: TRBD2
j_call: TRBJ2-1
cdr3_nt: TGCAGTGTTGCTCGTTTAGCGGGAAGGTACAATGAGCAGTTCTTC
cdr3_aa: CSVARLAGRYNEQFF

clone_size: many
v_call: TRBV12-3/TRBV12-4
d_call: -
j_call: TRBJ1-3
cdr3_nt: TGTGCCAGCAGTTCGACGACGGGTCCTAGAGGAAACACCATATATTTT
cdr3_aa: CASSSTTGPRGNTIYF

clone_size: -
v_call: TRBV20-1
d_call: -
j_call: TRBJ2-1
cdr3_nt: TGCAGTGCTAGAGATCAGATAAGCTCCTACAATGAGCAGTTCTTC
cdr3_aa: CSARDQISSYNEQFF

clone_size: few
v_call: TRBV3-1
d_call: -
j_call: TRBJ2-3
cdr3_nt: TGTGCCAGCAGCCAAGGATCAGGAGATACGCAGTATTTT
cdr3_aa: CASSQGSGDTQYF

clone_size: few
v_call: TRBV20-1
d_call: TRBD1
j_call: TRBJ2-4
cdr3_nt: TGCAGTGCCTTGACAGGGAAAGCCAAAAACATTCAGTACTTC
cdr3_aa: CSALTGKAKNIQYF

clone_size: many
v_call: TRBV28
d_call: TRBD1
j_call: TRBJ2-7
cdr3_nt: TGTGCCAGCATCCCCGTCGGGACAGTGCAATCCTACGAGCAGTACTTC
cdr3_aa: CASIPVGTVQSYEQYF

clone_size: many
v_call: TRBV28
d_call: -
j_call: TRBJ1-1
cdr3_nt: TGTGCCAGCAGGAATAGCGGGGTAATGAACACTGAAGCTTTCTTT
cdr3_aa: CASRNSGVMNTEAFF

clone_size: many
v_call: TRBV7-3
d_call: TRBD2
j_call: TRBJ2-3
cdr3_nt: TGTGCCAGCAGCTTCGGACTAGCGGGAGGGCCTCTCACAGATACGCAGTATTTT
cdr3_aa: CASSFGLAGGPLTDTQYF

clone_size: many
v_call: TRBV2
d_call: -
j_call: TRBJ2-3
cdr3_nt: TGTGCCAGCAGTGAGAGACAGGGAGGGACAGATACGCAGTATTTT
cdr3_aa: CASSERQGGTDTQYF

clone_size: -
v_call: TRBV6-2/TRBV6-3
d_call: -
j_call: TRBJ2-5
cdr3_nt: TGTGCCAGCAGTCTCGTGGGGAGGGGGCATAGGTTGGAGACCCAGTACTTC
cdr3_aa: CASSLVGRGHRLETQYF

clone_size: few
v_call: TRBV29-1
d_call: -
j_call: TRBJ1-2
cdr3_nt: TGCAGCGTGTCCACGTGGGGATATGGCTACACCTTC
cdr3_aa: CSVSTWGYGYTF

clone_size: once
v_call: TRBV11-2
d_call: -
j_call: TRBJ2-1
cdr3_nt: TGTGCCAGCAGCAGGGGCCCAGAGCAGTTCTTC
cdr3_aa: CASSRGPEQFF

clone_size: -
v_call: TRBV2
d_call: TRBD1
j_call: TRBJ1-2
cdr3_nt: TGTGCCAGCAGTGGGACAGGCGGGTATGGCTACACCTTC
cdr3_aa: CASSGTGGYGYTF

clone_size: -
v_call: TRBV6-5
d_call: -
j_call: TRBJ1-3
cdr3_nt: TGTGCCAGCAGTTACTCGGACCCCGGTGGCTCTGGAAACGCCATATATTTT
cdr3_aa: CASSYSDPGGSGNAIYF

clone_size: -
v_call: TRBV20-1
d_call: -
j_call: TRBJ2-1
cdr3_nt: TGCAGTGGCGGACCCGTCGGCTCCTACAATGAGCAGTTCTTC
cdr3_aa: CSGGPVGSYNEQFF

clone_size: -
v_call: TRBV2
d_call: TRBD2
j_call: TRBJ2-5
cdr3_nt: TGTGCCAGCAGTCCCCGGACTAGCGGGAGGGCCGAGACCCAGTACTTC
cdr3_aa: CASSPRTSGRAETQYF

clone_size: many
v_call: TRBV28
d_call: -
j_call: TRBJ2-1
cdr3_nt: TGTGCCAGCAGATCAAACGGGGGTTACAATGAGCAGTTCTTC
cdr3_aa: CASRSNGGYNEQFF

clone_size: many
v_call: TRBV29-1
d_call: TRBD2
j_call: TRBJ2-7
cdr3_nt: TGCAGCGTTTCGGCGGGGGGCTCCTACGAGCAGTACTTC
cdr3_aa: CSVSAGGSYEQYF

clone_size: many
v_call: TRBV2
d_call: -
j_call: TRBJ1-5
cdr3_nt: TGTGCCAGCAGTGAAGGGGTTGGCAATCAGCCCCAGCATTTT
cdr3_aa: CASSEGVGNQPQHF

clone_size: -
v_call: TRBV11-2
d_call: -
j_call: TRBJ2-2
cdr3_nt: TGCGCCAGCAGCCAAGATAAGGGGACTGGGTACACCGGGGAGCTGTTTTTT
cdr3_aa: CASSQDKGTGYTGELFF

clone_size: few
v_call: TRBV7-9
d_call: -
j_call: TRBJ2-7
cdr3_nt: TGTGCCAGCAGCTTAGACGCAGCCTACGAGCAGTACTTC
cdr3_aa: CASSLDAAYEQYF

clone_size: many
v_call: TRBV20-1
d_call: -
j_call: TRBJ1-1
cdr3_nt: TGCAGTGCTAGAGTTCCAGAGGGCCGCTACACTGAAGCTTTCTTT
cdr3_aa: CSARVPEGRYTEAFF